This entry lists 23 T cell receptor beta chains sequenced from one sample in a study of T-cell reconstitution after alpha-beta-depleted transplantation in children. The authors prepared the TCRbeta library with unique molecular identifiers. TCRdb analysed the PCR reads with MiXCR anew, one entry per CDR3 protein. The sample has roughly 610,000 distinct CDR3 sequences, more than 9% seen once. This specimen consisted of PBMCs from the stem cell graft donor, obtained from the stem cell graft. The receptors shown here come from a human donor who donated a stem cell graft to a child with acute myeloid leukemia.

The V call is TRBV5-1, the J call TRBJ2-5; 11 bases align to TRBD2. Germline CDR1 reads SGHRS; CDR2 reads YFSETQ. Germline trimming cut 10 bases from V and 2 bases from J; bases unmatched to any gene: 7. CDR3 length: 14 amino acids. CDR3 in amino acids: CAGARLAGQETQYF. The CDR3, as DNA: TGCGCCGGCGCTAGACTAGCGGGACAAGAGACCCAGTACTTC.

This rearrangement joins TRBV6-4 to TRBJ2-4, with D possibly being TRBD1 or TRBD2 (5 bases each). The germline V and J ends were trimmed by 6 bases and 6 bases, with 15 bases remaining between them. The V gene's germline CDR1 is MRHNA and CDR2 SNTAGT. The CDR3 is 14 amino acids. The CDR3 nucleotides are TGTGCCAGCAGGCTCGAATCGGGACGAAACATTCAGTACTTC. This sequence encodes CASRLESGRNIQYF.

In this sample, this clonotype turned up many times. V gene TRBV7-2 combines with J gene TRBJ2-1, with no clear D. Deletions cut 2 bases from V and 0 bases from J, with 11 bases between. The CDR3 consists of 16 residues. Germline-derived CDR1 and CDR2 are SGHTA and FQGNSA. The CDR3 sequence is CASSLSMGNSYNEQFF. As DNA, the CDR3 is TGTGCCAGCAGCTTATCTATGGGTAACTCCTACAATGAGCAGTTCTTC.

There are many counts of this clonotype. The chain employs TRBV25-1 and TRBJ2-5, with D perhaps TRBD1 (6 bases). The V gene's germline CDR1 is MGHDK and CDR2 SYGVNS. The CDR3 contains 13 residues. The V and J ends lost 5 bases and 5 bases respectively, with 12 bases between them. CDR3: CASSLGQGETQYF. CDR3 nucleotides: TGTGCCAGCAGTCTGGGGCAGGGGGAGACCCAGTACTTC.

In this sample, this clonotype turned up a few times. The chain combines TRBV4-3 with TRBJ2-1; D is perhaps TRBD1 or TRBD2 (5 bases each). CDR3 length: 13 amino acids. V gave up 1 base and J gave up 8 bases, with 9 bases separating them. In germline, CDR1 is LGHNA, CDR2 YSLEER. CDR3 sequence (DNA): TGCGCCAGCAGCCAAGGGGGGATCTATGAGCAGTTCTTC. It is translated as CASSQGGIYEQFF.

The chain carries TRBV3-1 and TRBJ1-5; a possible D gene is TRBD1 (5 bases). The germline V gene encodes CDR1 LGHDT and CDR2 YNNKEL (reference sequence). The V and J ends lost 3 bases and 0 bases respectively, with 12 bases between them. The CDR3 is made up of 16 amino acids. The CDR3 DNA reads TGTGCCAGCAGCCAGACGAGACAGCCTAGCAATCAGCCCCAGCATTTT. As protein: CASSQTRQPSNQPQHF.

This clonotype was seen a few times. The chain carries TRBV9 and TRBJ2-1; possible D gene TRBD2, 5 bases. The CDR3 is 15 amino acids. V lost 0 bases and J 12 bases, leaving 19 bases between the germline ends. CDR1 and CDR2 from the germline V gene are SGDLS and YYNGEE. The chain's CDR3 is CASSVEGLGVLGQFF. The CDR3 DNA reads TGTGCCAGCAGCGTAGAAGGACTCGGGGTTTTAGGGCAGTTCTTC. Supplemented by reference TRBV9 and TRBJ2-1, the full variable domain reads DSGVTQTPKHLITATGQRVTLRCSPRSGDLSVYWYQQSLDQGLQFLIQYYNGEERAKGNILERFSAQQFPDLHSELNLSSLELGDSALYFCASSVEGLGVLGQFFGPGTRLTVL.

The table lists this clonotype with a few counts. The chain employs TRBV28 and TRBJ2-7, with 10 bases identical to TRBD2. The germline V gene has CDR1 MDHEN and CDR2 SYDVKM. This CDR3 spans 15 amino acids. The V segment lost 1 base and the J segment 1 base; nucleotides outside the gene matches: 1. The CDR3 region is CASSLLLAGSYEQYF. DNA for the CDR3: TGTGCCAGCAGTTTATTACTAGCGGGATCCTACGAGCAGTACTTC. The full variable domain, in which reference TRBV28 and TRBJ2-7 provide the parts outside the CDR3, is DVKVTQSSRYLVKRTGEKVFLECVQDMDHENMFWYRQDPGLGLRLIYFSYDVKMKEKGDIPEGYSVSREKKERFSLILESASTNQTSMYLCASSLLLAGSYEQYFGPGTRLTVT.

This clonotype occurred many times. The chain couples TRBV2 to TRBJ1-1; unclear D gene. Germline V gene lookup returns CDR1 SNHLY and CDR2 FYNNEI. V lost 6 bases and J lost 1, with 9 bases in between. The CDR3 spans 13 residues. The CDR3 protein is CASRLEPNTEAFF. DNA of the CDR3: TGTGCCAGCAGATTGGAACCGAACACTGAAGCTTTCTTT.

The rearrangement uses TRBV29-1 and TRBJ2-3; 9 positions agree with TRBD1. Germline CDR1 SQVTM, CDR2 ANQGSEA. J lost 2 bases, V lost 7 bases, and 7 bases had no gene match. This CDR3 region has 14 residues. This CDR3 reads CSAPGQGNTDTQYF. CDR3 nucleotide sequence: TGCAGCGCTCCGGGACAGGGAAACACAGATACGCAGTATTTT.

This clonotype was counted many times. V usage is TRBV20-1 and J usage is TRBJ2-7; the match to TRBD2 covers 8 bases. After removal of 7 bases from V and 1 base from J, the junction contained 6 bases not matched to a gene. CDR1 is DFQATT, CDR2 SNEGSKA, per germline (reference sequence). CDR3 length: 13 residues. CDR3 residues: CSGASGPSYEQYF. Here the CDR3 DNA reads TGCAGTGGGGCTAGCGGGCCTTCCTACGAGCAGTACTTC.

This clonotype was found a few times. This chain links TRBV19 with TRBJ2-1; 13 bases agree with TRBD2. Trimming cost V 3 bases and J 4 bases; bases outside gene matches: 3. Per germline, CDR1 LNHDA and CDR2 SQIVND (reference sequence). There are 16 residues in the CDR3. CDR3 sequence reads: CASSMTSGRTYNEQFF. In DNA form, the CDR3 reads TGTGCCAGTAGTATGACTAGCGGGAGGACATACAATGAGCAGTTCTTC.

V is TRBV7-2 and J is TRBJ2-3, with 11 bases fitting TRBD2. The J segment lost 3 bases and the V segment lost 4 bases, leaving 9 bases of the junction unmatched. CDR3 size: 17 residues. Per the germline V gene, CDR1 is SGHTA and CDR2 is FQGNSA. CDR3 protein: CASSSAVAGGGTDTQYF. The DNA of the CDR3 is TGTGCCAGCAGCTCCGCCGTAGCGGGAGGGGGAACAGATACGCAGTATTTT.

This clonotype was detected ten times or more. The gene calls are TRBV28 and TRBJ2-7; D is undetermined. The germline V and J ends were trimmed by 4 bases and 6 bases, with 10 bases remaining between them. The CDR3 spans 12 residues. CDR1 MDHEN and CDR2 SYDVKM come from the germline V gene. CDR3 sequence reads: CASSSYPGEQYF. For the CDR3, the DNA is TGTGCCAGCAGTTCCTATCCTGGCGAGCAGTACTTC.

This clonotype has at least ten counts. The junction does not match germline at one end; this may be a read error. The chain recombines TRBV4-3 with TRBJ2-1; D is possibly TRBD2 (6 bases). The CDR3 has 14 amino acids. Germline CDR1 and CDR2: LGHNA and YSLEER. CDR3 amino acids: CASSQEGSYNEQFF. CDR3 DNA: TGTGCCAGCAGCCAGGAGGGCTCCTACAATGAGCAGTTCTTC.

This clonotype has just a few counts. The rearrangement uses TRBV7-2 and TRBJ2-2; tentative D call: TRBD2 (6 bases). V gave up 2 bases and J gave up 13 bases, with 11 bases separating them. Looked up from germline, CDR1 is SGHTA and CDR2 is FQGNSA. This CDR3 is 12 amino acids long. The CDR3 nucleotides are TGTGCCAGCAGCTTATGGCGTAGCGGGCTGTTTTTT. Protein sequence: CASSLWRSGLFF.

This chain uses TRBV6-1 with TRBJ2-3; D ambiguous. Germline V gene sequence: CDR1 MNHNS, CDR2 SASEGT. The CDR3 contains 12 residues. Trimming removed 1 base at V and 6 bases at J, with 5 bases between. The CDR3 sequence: CASSEGIDTQYF. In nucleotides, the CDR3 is TGTGCCAGCAGTGAAGGGATCGATACGCAGTATTTT.

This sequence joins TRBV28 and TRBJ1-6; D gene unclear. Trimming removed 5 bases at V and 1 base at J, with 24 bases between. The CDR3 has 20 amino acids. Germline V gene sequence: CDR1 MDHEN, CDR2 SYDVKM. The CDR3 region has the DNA TGTGCCAGCAGTCCCTACCCCGGACCATCCAAAGGGTCCTATAATTCACCCCTCCACTTT. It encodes CASSPYPGPSKGSYNSPLHF.

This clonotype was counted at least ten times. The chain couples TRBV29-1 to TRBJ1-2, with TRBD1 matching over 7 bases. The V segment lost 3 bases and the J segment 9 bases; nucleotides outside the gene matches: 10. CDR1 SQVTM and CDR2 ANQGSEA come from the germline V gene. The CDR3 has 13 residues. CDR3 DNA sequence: TGCAGCGTTGACTTTGGGCAGGGGGGTAGCTACACCTTC. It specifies CSVDFGQGGSYTF.

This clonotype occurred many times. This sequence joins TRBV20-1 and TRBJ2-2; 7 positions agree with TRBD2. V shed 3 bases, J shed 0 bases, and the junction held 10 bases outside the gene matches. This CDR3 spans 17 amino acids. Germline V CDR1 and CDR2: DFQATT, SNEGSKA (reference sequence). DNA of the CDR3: TGCAGTGCTAGGTTCGCGGCTAGCGGCCCGAACACCGGGGAGCTGTTTTTT. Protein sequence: CSARFAASGPNTGELFF.

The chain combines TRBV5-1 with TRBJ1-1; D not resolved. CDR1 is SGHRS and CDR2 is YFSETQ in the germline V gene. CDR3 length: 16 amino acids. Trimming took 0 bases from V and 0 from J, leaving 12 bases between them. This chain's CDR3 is CASSLGSRNLNTEAFF. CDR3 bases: TGCGCCAGCAGCTTGGGTAGCAGGAACTTGAACACTGAAGCTTTCTTT.

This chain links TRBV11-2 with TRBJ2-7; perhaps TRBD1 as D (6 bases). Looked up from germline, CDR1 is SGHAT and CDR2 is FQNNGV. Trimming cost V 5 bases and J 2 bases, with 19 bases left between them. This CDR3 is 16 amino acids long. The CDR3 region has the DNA TGTGCCAGCAGCGGGTACCGGACAGTACATCCCTACGAGCAGTACTTC. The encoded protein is CASSGYRTVHPYEQYF.

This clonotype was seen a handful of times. The chain's CDR3 is CASSSLGLSSYNEQFF. For the CDR3, the DNA is TGTGCCAGCAGCTCCTTAGGGCTGAGCTCCTACAATGAGCAGTTCTTC. The chain joins TRBV7-2 to TRBJ2-1, with D unresolved. The germline V and J ends were trimmed by 4 bases and 0 bases, with 13 bases remaining between them. This CDR3 is built from 16 residues. Germline V CDR1 and CDR2: SGHTA, FQGNSA.